Shown below are 15 T cell receptor beta chains from a single sample sequenced in a study of CD8 T cells in ankylosing spondylitis. What these receptors recognize is not known. Study-wide results and caveats: Typical of ankylosing spondylitis blood, it appeared, was a TCR beta motif of 7 or 8 highly homologous variants.

TCRdb passed the 5' RACE reads through MiXCR, listing each CDR3 protein once. The table shows under 850,000 distinct CDR3 sequences, with around 19% occurring only once. Sequencing was done on a sample of blood, either unsorted or a sorted T cell fraction (not recorded which). The receptors stem from a male donor with ankylosing spondylitis.

This clonotype came up a few times. The chain has TRBV6-1 and TRBJ2-1, with D perhaps matching TRBD1 or TRBD2 (6 bases each). V gave up 6 bases and J gave up 3 bases, with 21 bases separating them. The CDR3 runs 17 residues. The germline CDR1 and CDR2 sequences are MNHNS and SASEGT. CDR3 in amino acids: CASRPEVWGADYNEQFF. In DNA, the CDR3 is TGTGCCAGCAGACCTGAGGTTTGGGGGGCCGACTACAATGAGCAGTTCTTC.

This chain joins TRBV7-8 and TRBJ1-6, with 7 bases that match TRBD1. This CDR3 has 15 amino acids. Germline V gene data show CDR1 as SGHVS and CDR2 as FQNEAQ. Trimming cost V 5 bases and J 8 bases; bases outside gene matches: 9. The CDR3 DNA follows: TGTGCCAGCAGCCCAAGACAGGGTAGAGATTCACCCCTCCACTTT. Protein: CASSPRQGRDSPLHF. The whole variable domain, remainder taken from reference TRBV7-8 and TRBJ1-6, is GAGVSQSPRYKVAKRGQDVALRCDPISGHVSLFWYQQALGQGPEFLTYFQNEAQLDKSGLPSDRFFAERPEGSVSTLKIQRTQQEDSAVYLCASSPRQGRDSPLHFGNGTRLTVT.

This sequence joins TRBV29-1 and TRBJ2-7; D uncertain. Germline V gene sequence: CDR1 SQVTM, CDR2 ANQGSEA. Trimming took 5 bases from V and 3 from J, leaving 11 bases between them. The CDR3 is 12 amino acids. Here the CDR3 DNA reads TGCAGCGTTCTTGACGTCGTCTACGAGCAGTACTTC. It encodes CSVLDVVYEQYF.

This sequence joins TRBV20-1 and TRBJ2-4; possibly TRBD1 for D (6 bases). Per the germline V gene, CDR1 is DFQATT and CDR2 is SNEGSKA (reference sequence). This CDR3 region has 18 residues. V lost 4 bases, J lost 1 base, and 23 bases lay in between. Here the CDR3 reads CSATSLIQGSLAKNIQYF. Written as DNA, the CDR3 is TGCAGTGCTACCTCGCTAATCCAGGGGTCTCTGGCCAAAAACATTCAGTACTTC.

This clonotype was counted a few times. The chain has TRBV10-3 and TRBJ2-1; 8 positions match TRBD1. The CDR3 has 20 residues. Germline V lookup: CDR1 ENHRY, CDR2 SYGVKD. J lost 3 bases, V lost 3 bases, and 19 bases had no gene match. The CDR3 loop reads CAISDPGQGGRLRFYNEQFF. The DNA for the CDR3 is TGTGCCATCAGTGACCCTGGACAGGGAGGTCGGCTAAGGTTCTACAATGAGCAGTTCTTC.

The chain carries TRBV7-9 and TRBJ1-1, with D perhaps TRBD1 (6 bases). Between the trimmed V and J ends, which lost 3 bases and 1 base, there was a span of 15 bases. The CDR3 extends over 16 amino acids. CDR1 is SEHNR, CDR2 FQNEAQ, per germline (reference sequence). The CDR3 DNA sequence: TGTGCCAGCAGCTTTAATACAGGGTCTGGGAACACTGAAGCTTTCTTT. As protein: CASSFNTGSGNTEAFF.

V gene TRBV20-1 combines with J gene TRBJ1-6; D remains ambiguous. CDR1 and CDR2 from the germline V gene are DFQATT and SNEGSKA (reference sequence). This CDR3 comprises 13 residues. V shed 6 bases and J shed 4 bases, with 10 bases lying between them. The CDR3 DNA reads TGCAGTGCGCCTACGGATTATAATTCACCCCTCCACTTT. This codes for CSAPTDYNSPLHF.

This chain joins TRBV9 and TRBJ1-6; the D gene is possibly TRBD1 (6 bases). V lost 3 bases, J lost 2 bases, and 12 bases lay in between. Germline-derived CDR1 and CDR2 are SGDLS and YYNGEE. The CDR3 totals 16 residues. CDR3 region: CASSARQDPYNSPLHF. Written as DNA, the CDR3 is TGTGCCAGCAGCGCGAGACAGGATCCCTATAATTCACCCCTCCACTTT.

The chain uses TRBV20-1 and TRBJ2-3; TRBD2 agrees at 9 bases. J was trimmed by 0 bases and V by 7 bases; bases with no gene match: 11. There are 16 residues in the CDR3. Germline lookup yields CDR1 DFQATT and CDR2 SNEGSKA (reference sequence). The DNA of the CDR3 is TGCAGTGGGACGAAGCGGGCGGGAGGGAGCACAGATACGCAGTATTTT. This sequence encodes CSGTKRAGGSTDTQYF.

This clonotype was seen only a few times. The chain uses TRBV3-1 and TRBJ1-5, with no clear D. There are 12 residues in the CDR3. Germline-derived CDR1 and CDR2 are LGHDT and YNNKEL (reference sequence). The germline V and J ends were trimmed by 8 bases and 1 base, with 6 bases remaining between them. DNA for the CDR3: TGTGCCAGCGGTAGAAGCAATCAGCCCCAGCATTTT. This translates into CASGRSNQPQHF.

This clonotype turned up a few times. The gene calls are TRBV3-1 and TRBJ2-3; D is uncertain. Looked up from germline, CDR1 is LGHDT and CDR2 is YNNKEL (reference sequence). The length of the CDR3 is 18 residues. V was pared by 2 bases and J by 0 bases, with 18 bases between. CDR3: CASSQHLTASSSTDTQYF. The CDR3 coding sequence is TGTGCCAGCAGCCAACATCTAACGGCATCCTCGAGCACAGATACGCAGTATTTT.

This clonotype was found a few times. CDR3 coding DNA: TGCGCCAGCAGCTTGACCGGACAGACTTCCTACAATGAGCAGTTCTTC. Protein sequence: CASSLTGQTSYNEQFF. The chain joins TRBV5-1 to TRBJ2-1; the D gene is possibly TRBD1 (6 bases). Trimming removed 1 base from V and 1 base from J, with 12 bases in between. Germline V gene sequence: CDR1 SGHRS, CDR2 YFSETQ. The CDR3 runs to 16 residues.

The chain uses TRBV29-1 and TRBJ2-1; the D gene is possibly TRBD2 (5 bases). The germline V gene encodes CDR1 SQVTM and CDR2 ANQGSEA. V dropped 7 bases and J dropped 13 bases, with 14 bases sitting between them. The CDR3 runs to 10 residues. CDR3 sequence: CSGEEVGQFF. The DNA of the CDR3 is TGCAGCGGAGAGGAGGTCGGACAGTTCTTC.

This chain joins TRBV20-1 and TRBJ2-5, with D possibly TRBD1 on 6 matching bases. Germline CDR1 and CDR2: DFQATT and SNEGSKA (reference sequence). This CDR3 spans 15 amino acids. The V gene lost 3 bases and the J gene lost 5 bases, with 19 bases spanning the gap. CDR3: CSARFYWGPWETQYF. CDR3 nucleotides: TGCAGTGCTAGGTTTTATTGGGGGCCCTGGGAGACCCAGTACTTC.

This clonotype was seen a few times. This chain's CDR3 is CASSVGFFGQALHEQYF. CDR3 DNA: TGCGCCAGCAGCGTTGGTTTTTTCGGACAGGCCCTTCACGAGCAGTACTTC. This sequence joins TRBV5-1 and TRBJ2-7, with TRBD1 identical over 7 bases. V was pared by 4 bases and J by 5 bases, with 18 bases of the junction left unmatched. This CDR3 region has 17 residues. CDR1 is SGHRS and CDR2 is YFSETQ in the germline V gene.